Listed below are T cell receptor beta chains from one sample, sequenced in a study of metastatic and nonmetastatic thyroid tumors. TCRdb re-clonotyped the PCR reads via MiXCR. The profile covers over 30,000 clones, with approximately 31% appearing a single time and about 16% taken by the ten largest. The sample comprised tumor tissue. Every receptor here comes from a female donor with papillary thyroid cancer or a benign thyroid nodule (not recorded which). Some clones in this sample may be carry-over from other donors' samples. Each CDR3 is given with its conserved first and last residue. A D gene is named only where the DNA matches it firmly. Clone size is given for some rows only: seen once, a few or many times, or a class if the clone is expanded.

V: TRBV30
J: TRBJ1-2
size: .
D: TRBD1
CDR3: CAWRGQGLNYGYTF
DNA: TGTGCCTGGAGAGGACAGGGACTTAACTATGGCTACACCTTC

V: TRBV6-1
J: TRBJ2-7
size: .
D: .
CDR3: CASRESRTYEQYF
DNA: TGTGCCAGCAGGGAGAGCAGGACCTACGAGCAGTACTTC

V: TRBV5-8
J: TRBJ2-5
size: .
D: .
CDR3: CASSLYRDGGETQYF
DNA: TGTGCCAGCAGCTTGTATAGGGACGGAGGGGAGACCCAGTACTTC

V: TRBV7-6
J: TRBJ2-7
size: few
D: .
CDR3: CASSPGGTYEQYF
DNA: TGTGCCAGCAGCCCAGGGGGGACCTACGAGCAGTACTTC

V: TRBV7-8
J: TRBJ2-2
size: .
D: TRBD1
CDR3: CASSLTHYLTGDTGELFF
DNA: TGTGCCAGCAGCTTAACGCATTACCTGACAGGGGACACCGGGGAGCTGTTTTTT

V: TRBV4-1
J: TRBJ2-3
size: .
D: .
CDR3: CASSQGGLGTQYF
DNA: TGCGCCAGCAGCCAAGGTGGATTGGGTACGCAGTATTTT

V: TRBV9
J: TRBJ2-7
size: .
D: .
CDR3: CASSGDGGYEQYF
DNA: TGTGCCAGCAGTGGGGACGGCGGATACGAGCAGTACTTC

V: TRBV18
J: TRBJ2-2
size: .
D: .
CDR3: CASSPRTPDTGELFF
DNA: TGTGCCAGCTCACCACGGACCCCGGACACCGGGGAGCTGTTTTTT

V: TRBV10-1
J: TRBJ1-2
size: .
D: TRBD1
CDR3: CASSEHRGNSYGYTF
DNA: TGCGCCAGCAGTGAACACAGGGGAAACAGCTATGGCTACACCTTC

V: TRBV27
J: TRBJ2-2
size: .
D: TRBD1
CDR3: CASSFMRGRATGELFF
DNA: TGTGCCAGCAGTTTTATGAGGGGGCGAGCAACCGGGGAGCTGTTTTTT

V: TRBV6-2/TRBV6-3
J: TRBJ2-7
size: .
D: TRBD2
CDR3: CASSPRGLAEARGYEQYF
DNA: TGTGCCAGCAGTCCGAGGGGTCTAGCGGAAGCCCGGGGATACGAGCAGTACTTC

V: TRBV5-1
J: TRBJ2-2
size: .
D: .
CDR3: CASSLPGAHTGELFF
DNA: TGCGCCAGCAGCTTGCCGGGAGCGCACACCGGGGAGCTGTTTTTT

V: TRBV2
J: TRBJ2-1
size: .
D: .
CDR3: CASTTSSLEQFF
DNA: TGTGCCAGCACGACTAGTTCGTTGGAGCAGTTCTTC

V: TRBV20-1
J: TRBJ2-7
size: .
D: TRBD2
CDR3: CSASTRTSASSYEQYF
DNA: TGCAGTGCTAGTACCAGGACTAGCGCAAGCTCCTACGAGCAGTACTTC

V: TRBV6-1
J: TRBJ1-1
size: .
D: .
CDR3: CASGGGVNTEAFF
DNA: TGTGCCAGCGGCGGGGGGGTCAACACTGAAGCTTTCTTT

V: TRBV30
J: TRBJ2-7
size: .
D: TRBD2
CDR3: CAWSVTWREYEQYF
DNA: TGTGCCTGGAGTGTGACATGGCGGGAGTACGAGCAGTACTTC

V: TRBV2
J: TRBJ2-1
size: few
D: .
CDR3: CASSEGGRAANEQFF
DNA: TGTGCCAGCAGTGAGGGCGGCAGGGCGGCTAATGAGCAGTTCTTC

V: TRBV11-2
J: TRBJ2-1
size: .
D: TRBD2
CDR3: CASSSGSVNEQFF
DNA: TGTGCCAGCAGTAGCGGGAGTGTAAATGAGCAGTTCTTC

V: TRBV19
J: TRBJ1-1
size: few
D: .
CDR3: CASSIADSTEAFF
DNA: TGTGCCAGTAGTATAGCAGATTCCACTGAAGCTTTCTTT

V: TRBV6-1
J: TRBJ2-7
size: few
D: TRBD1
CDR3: CASSTSGTGRLEQYF
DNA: TGTGCCAGCAGTACCTCCGGGACAGGGAGACTCGAGCAGTACTTC

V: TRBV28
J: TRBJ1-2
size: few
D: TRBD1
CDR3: CASSLRTGAHGYTF
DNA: TGCGCCAGCAGCCTACGAACAGGGGCTCATGGCTACACCTTC

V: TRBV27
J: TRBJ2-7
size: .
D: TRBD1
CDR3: CASSLQGQGTYEQYF
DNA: TGTGCCAGCAGTTTACAAGGACAGGGTACCTACGAGCAGTACTTC

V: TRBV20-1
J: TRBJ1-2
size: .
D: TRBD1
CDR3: CSARDSGQGNYGYTF
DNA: TGCAGTGCTAGAGATTCAGGACAGGGTAACTATGGCTACACCTTC

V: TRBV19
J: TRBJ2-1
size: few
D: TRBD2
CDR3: CASSTTSGPYNEQFF
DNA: TGTGCCAGTAGTACTACTAGCGGCCCTTACAATGAGCAGTTCTTC

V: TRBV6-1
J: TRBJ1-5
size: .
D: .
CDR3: CASSRGVANNQPQHF
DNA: TGTGCCAGCAGTCGCGGGGTGGCGAACAATCAGCCCCAGCATTTT

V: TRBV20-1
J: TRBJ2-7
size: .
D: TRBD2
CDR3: CSARQLAGSEQYF
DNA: TGCAGTGCTAGACAACTAGCGGGAAGCGAGCAGTACTTC

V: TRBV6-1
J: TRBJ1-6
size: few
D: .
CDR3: CASSEVGSPLHF
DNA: TGTGCCAGCAGTGAAGTAGGCTCACCCCTCCACTTT

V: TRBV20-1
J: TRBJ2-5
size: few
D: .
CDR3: CSASFLLVVGGTQYF
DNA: TGCAGTGCTAGCTTCCTACTAGTCGTAGGTGGGACCCAGTACTTC

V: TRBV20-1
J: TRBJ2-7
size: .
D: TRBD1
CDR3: CSARGKYEQYF
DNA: TGCAGTGCCAGGGGGAAATACGAGCAGTACTTC

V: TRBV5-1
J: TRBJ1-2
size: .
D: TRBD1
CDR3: CASSHDLDREDYGYTF
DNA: TGCGCCAGCAGCCACGACCTGGACAGGGAAGACTATGGCTACACCTTC

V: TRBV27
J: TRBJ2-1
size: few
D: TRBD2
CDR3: CASSPTSGGLYNEQFF
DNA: TGTGCCAGCAGCCCAACTAGCGGGGGGCTCTACAATGAGCAGTTCTTC

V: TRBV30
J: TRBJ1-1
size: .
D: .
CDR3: CAWSQSVTEAFF
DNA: TGTGCCTGGAGTCAGTCAGTCACTGAAGCTTTCTTT

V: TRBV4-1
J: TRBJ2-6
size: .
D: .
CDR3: CASSQGPLGANVLTF
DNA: TGCGCCAGCAGCCAAGGGCCTCTCGGGGCCAACGTCCTGACTTTC

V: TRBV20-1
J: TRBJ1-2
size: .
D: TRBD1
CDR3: CRWDSYGYTF
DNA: TGCAGGTGGGACAGCTATGGCTACACCTTC

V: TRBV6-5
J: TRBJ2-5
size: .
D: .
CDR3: CASSYSILDQEAQYF
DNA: TGTGCCAGCAGTTACTCGATTTTGGACCAAGAGGCCCAGTACTTC

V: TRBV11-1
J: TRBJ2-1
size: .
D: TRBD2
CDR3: CASSSGTGGTSGMDEQFF
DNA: TGTGCCAGCAGCTCCGGGACAGGGGGGACTAGCGGGATGGATGAGCAGTTCTTC

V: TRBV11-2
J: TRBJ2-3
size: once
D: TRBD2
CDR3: CASRNGLALVSGTDTQYF
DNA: TGTGCCAGCAGAAATGGACTAGCGCTCGTAAGTGGCACAGATACGCAGTATTTT

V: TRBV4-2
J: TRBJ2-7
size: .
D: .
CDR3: CASSLRAQGYEQYF
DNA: TGTGCCAGCAGCCTTAGGGCCCAAGGTTACGAGCAGTACTTC

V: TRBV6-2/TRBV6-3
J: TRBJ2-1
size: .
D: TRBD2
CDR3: CASSGSWDEQFF
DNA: TGTGCCAGTAGCGGGTCCTGGGATGAGCAGTTCTTC

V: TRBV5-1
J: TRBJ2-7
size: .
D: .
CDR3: CASSGGHEQYF
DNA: TGCGCCAGCAGCGGCGGACACGAGCAGTACTTC

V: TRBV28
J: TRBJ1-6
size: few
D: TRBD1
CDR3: CASSQSGTEHSPLHF
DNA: TGTGCCAGCAGTCAATCCGGGACAGAACATTCACCCCTCCACTTT

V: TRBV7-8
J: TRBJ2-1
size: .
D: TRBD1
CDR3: CASSGRTGPENEQFF
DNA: TGTGCCAGCAGCGGACGGACAGGTCCGGAGAATGAGCAGTTCTTC

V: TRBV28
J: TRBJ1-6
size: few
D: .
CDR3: CASSLYSSYNSPLHF
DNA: TGTGCCAGCAGTTTATACAGCTCCTATAATTCACCCCTCCACTTT

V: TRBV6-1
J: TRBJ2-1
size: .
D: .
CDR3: CASSEGPSPYEQFF
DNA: TGTGCCAGCAGTGAAGGTCCTAGCCCCTATGAGCAGTTCTTC

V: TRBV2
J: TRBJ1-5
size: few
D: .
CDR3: CASTQRGRNQPQHF
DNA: TGTGCCAGCACCCAAAGGGGACGCAATCAGCCCCAGCATTTT

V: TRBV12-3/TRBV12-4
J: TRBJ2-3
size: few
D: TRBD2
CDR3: CASSRLARTDTQYF
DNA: TGTGCCAGCAGTCGACTAGCTAGGACAGATACGCAGTATTTT

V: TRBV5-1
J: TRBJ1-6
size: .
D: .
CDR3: CASSLAFRGNSPLHF
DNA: TGCGCCAGCAGCTTGGCCTTCAGGGGTAATTCACCCCTCCACTTT

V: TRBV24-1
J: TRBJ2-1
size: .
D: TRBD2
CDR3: CATSDPEPTSGIDEQFF
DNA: TGTGCCACCAGTGATCCAGAACCGACTAGCGGGATCGATGAGCAGTTCTTC

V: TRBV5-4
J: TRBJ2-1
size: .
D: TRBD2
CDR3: CASSLFGVTGGYNEQFF
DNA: TGTGCCAGCAGCTTGTTTGGTGTTACGGGGGGGTACAATGAGCAGTTCTTC

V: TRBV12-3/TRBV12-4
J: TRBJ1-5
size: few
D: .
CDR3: CASSLGDQPQHF
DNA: TGTGCCAGCAGTTTAGGTGATCAGCCCCAGCATTTT

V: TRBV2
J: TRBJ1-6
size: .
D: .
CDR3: CASSEGQYNSPLHF
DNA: TGTGCCAGCAGTGAAGGACAGTATAATTCACCCCTCCACTTT

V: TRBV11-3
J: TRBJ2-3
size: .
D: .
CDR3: CASSSRDTGTDTQYF
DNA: TGTGCCAGCAGCTCCAGGGACACCGGCACAGATACGCAGTATTTT

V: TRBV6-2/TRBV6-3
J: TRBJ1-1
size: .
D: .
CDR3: CASSYSEEAAFF
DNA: TGTGCCAGCAGTTACTCTGAAGAGGCGGCTTTCTTT

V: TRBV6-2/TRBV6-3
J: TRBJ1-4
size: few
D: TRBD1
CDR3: CASSYGIPGQGDEKLFF
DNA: TGTGCCAGCAGTTACGGGATACCGGGACAGGGAGATGAAAAACTGTTTTTT

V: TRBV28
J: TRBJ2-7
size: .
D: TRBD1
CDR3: CASSSGQGLTYEQYF
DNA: TGTGCCAGCAGCTCGGGACAGGGGTTGACCTACGAGCAGTACTTC

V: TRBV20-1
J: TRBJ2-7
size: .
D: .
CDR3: CSAYRYRSYEQYF
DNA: TGCAGTGCTTATCGTTATAGGTCCTACGAGCAGTACTTC

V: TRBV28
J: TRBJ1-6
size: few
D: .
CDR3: CASSSRAGNRPLHF
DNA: TGTGCCAGCAGCTCGAGGGCAGGGAATAGACCCCTCCACTTT

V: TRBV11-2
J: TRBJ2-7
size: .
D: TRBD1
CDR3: CASSWGDRGYEQYF
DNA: TGTGCCAGCAGCTGGGGGGACAGGGGCTACGAGCAGTACTTC

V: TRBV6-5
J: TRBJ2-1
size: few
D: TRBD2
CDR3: CASSYTISGGNEQFF
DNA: TGTGCCAGCAGTTACACCATTAGCGGGGGGAATGAGCAGTTCTTC